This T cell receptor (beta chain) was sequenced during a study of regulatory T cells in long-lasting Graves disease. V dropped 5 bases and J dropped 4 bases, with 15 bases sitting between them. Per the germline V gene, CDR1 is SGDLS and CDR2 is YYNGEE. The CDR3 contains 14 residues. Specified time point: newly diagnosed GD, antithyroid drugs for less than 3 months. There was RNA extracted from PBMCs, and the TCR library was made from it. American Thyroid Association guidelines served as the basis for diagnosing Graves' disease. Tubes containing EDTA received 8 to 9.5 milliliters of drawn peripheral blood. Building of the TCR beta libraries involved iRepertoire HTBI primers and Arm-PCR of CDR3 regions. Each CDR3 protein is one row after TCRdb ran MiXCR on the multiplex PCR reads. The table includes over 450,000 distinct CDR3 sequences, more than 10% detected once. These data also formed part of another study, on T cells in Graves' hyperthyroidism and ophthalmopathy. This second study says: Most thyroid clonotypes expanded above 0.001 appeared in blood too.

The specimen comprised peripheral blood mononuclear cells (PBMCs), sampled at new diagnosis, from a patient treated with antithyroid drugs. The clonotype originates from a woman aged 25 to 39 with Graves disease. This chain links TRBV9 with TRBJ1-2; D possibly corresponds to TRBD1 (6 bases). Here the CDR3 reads CASRSLKGGYGYTF. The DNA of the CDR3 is TGTGCCAGCAGATCCCTGAAGGGGGGCTATGGCTACACCTTC.